This T cell receptor beta chain was identified during a study of blood T cell repertoires in COVID-19. At the level of the study: From the United States, Italy and Spain came samples of acute and convalescent COVID-19. T cells, B-cell-depleted T cells, or PBMCs supplied cDNA or gDNA.

The CDR3 consists of 14 residues. CDR1 MNHEY and CDR2 SVGAGI come from the germline V gene. Trimming cost V 5 bases and J 6 bases; bases outside gene matches: 7. In the original analysis: It was from reference gene primer amplification that nucleated cell counts were estimated. Sequencing used immunoSEQ multiplex PCR; TCRdb keeps in-frame clones, though not all of them. The V and J calls and clone size are taken from that table; D and trimming were inferred from the DNA. The sample has around 250,000 clones; approximately 78% are singletons. The TCR sequence derives from a woman between 18 and 29 years old with acute or convalescent COVID-19. The rearrangement links TRBV6-5 to TRBJ2-1; 7 nucleotides agree with TRBD2. The sample taken for sequencing was peripheral blood. CDR3: CASSPSGKINEQFF. The DNA of the CDR3 is TGTGCCAGCAGTCCGAGCGGGAAGATCAATGAGCAGTTCTTC.